This is a list of T cell receptor beta chains from one sample in a study of Ad26.COV2.S vaccination and SARS-CoV-2 variants. Sequencing used immunoSEQ multiplex PCR; TCRdb keeps in-frame clones, though not all of them. The sample shows a few hundred thousand clones, 92% of them seen only once. This sample comprised peripheral blood, obtained in a trial of Ad26.COV2.S vaccine versus placebo. These receptors all come from a person between 18 and 65 years old who received the Ad26.COV2.S COVID-19 vaccine or a placebo. CDR3s include the opening cysteine and the closing phenylalanine or tryptophan. The D gene is left open where the match is weak. Clone sizes are given selectively: once, few, many, or a class where the clone is expanded.

TRBV5-8,-,TRBJ1-1,-,CASSWINTEAFF,TGTGCCAGCAGCTGGATAAACACTGAAGCTTTCTTT
TRBV3-1/TRBV3-2,TRBD1,TRBJ1-6,once,CASSQEWAGGSPLHF,TGTGCCAGCAGCCAGGAATGGGCAGGGGGTTCACCCCTCCACTTT
TRBV6-2/TRBV6-3,-,TRBJ1-2,-,CASSPRTVYGYTF,TGTGCCAGCAGCCCTAGGACAGTCTATGGCTACACCTTC
TRBV7-2,-,TRBJ1-5,-,CASSLAWDQPQHF,TGTGCCAGCAGCTTAGCGTGGGATCAGCCCCAGCATTTT
TRBV2,-,TRBJ1-2,-,CASRAGGRRGYGYTF,TGTGCCAGCAGGGCGGGGGGACGTCGGGGATATGGCTACACCTTC
TRBV1,-,TRBJ1-5,few,CTSSRSGPQHF,TGCACCAGCAGCCGATCCGGGCCCCAGCATTTT
TRBV9,-,TRBJ2-3,-,CASSVVLATDTQYF,TGTGCCAGCAGCGTAGTTCTGGCCACGGATACGCAGTATTTT
TRBV30,-,TRBJ1-5,-,CAWSHNRNQPQHF,TGTGCCTGGAGTCATAACAGGAATCAGCCCCAGCATTTT
TRBV7-2,TRBD2,TRBJ2-3,-,CASSAPTSGGPTDTQYF,TGTGCCAGCAGCGCCCCCACTAGCGGGGGCCCCACAGATACGCAGTATTTT
TRBV19,TRBD1,TRBJ1-1,-,CASSMGQGRTEAFF,TGTGCCAGTAGTATGGGACAGGGTAGGACTGAAGCTTTCTTT
TRBV4-1,-,TRBJ2-1,-,CASSQGGANEQFF,TGCGCCAGCAGCCAAGGAGGAGCCAATGAGCAGTTCTTC
TRBV7-2,TRBD1,TRBJ1-2,-,CASSSGTGRYGYTF,TGTGCCAGCAGCTCCGGGACAGGGAGGTATGGCTACACCTTC
TRBV9,-,TRBJ1-4,-,CASSVDFGLSEKLFF,TGTGCCAGCAGCGTAGATTTTGGGTTGTCGGAAAAACTGTTTTTT
TRBV9,TRBD1,TRBJ1-2,-,CASSGRTGNYGYTF,TGTGCCAGCAGCGGCCGGACAGGGAACTATGGCTACACCTTC
TRBV9,-,TRBJ2-1,once,CASSAGTVYNEQFF,TGTGCCAGCAGCGCGGGGACGGTTTACAATGAGCAGTTCTTC
TRBV30,-,TRBJ1-5,-,CAWSIDSNQPQHF,TGTGCCTGGAGTATTGATAGCAATCAGCCCCAGCATTTT
TRBV18,TRBD1,TRBJ2-6,-,CASSPTFKYQGQTSGANVLTF,TGTGCCAGCTCACCCACTTTTAAATACCAGGGACAGACCTCTGGGGCCAACGTCCTGACTTTC
TRBV9,TRBD2,TRBJ2-1,-,CASSVLAGNEQFF,TGTGCCAGCAGCGTACTAGCGGGCAATGAGCAGTTCTTC
TRBV6-5,-,TRBJ1-1,-,CASRSQARGDTEAFF,TGTGCCAGCAGATCACAGGCTCGGGGGGACACTGAAGCTTTCTTT
TRBV9,-,TRBJ1-2,-,CASSPGGGQGGYTF,TGTGCCAGCAGCCCCGGGGGGGGCCAAGGTGGCTACACCTTC
TRBV7-9,-,TRBJ2-3,-,CASSLFGGSAGDTQYF,TGTGCCAGCAGCTTATTCGGCGGGTCGGCCGGGGATACGCAGTATTTT
TRBV11-2,-,TRBJ2-7,-,CASSFRDIPYEQYF,TGTGCCAGCAGCTTCCGGGACATCCCCTACGAGCAGTACTTC
TRBV30,-,TRBJ1-3,-,CAWSQQAVFPLSGNTIYF,TGTGCCTGGAGTCAACAGGCGGTTTTCCCGCTCTCTGGAAACACCATATATTTT
TRBV10-3,-,TRBJ2-1,-,CAILDSYNEQFF,TGTGCCATCCTAGACAGTTACAATGAGCAGTTCTTC
TRBV7-9,-,TRBJ2-6,-,CASSRMAILGPGANVLTF,TGTGCCAGCAGCCGTATGGCCATACTAGGCCCTGGGGCCAACGTCCTGACTTTC
TRBV18,-,TRBJ2-7,-,CASSPGGRTGEQYF,TGTGCCAGCTCACCAGGGGGAAGAACTGGCGAGCAGTACTTC
TRBV7-9,-,TRBJ1-6,few,CASSFTGSNSPLHF,TGTGCCAGCAGCTTTACAGGCTCGAATTCACCCCTCCACTTT
TRBV20-1,TRBD1,TRBJ2-7,-,CSASEGARYEQYF,TGCAGTGCTAGTGAGGGGGCGCGGTACGAGCAGTACTTC
TRBV28,-,TRBJ2-4,-,CASSLSLRGRAKNIQYF,TGTGCCAGCAGTTTGTCGCTTCGGGGGAGGGCCAAAAACATTCAGTACTTC
TRBV7-2,TRBD1,TRBJ1-6,few,CASSFGQGASPLHF,TGTGCCAGCAGCTTTGGACAGGGGGCTTCACCCCTCCACTTT
TRBV10-3,-,TRBJ2-7,-,CAISEYNEQYF,TGTGCCATCAGTGAGTATAACGAGCAGTACTTC
TRBV29-1,-,TRBJ2-3,-,CSVAGLTDTQYF,TGCAGCGTTGCCGGACTCACAGATACGCAGTATTTT
TRBV7-2,-,TRBJ1-4,-,CASSSQEGSNEKLFF,TGTGCCAGCAGCTCCCAGGAGGGTAGTAATGAAAAACTGTTTTTT
TRBV10-2,-,TRBJ1-3,-,CASSESRASGNTIYF,TGCGCCAGCAGTGAGTCCAGGGCCTCTGGAAACACCATATATTTT
TRBV7-8,TRBD2,TRBJ2-1,-,CASSSTGGSSYNEQFF,TGTGCCAGCAGCTCTACGGGGGGGAGCTCCTACAATGAGCAGTTCTTC
TRBV5-1,-,TRBJ2-5,-,CASRSGETQYF,TGCGCCAGCAGGTCTGGGGAGACCCAGTACTTC
TRBV5-1,-,TRBJ2-2,-,CASREGSFTGELFF,TGCGCCAGCAGGGAGGGGAGTTTCACCGGGGAGCTGTTTTTT
TRBV6-2/TRBV6-3,-,TRBJ2-7,-,CASSYGKSYEQYF,TGTGCCAGCAGTTACGGGAAGTCCTACGAGCAGTACTTC
TRBV30,-,TRBJ1-1,-,CAWSRRNTEAFF,TGTGCCTGGAGTCGGAGGAACACTGAAGCTTTCTTT
TRBV5-4,-,TRBJ2-3,-,CASSNPRQGDTQYF,TGTGCCAGCTCCAATCCCAGGCAGGGCGATACGCAGTATTTT